What follows is one T cell receptor (beta chain) and its context. This clone came up a few times. The antigen this receptor binds is unknown. Base-call qualities are not available, and no considerably larger clone is one nucleotide away. These data originate in a study of blood T cell repertoires in COVID-19 (dated by TCRdb to 2019 to 2021). At the level of the whole study: Collaborator samples came from the United States, Italy and Spain and covered acute and convalescent phases of COVID-19. The material from the prospective study consisted of cDNA or gDNA derived from T cells, B-cell-depleted T cells, or PBMCs. Deeply sampled blood TCRbeta repertoires from subjects exposed to, actively infected with, or recovered from COVID-19 were included in the dataset. The repertoires were released in a freely available public database intended as a resource for research on the immune response to SARS-CoV-2. The samples were drawn from two sources: the first 160 participants of the ongoing ImmuneRACE study, and 1,200 or so subjects contributed by 6 global collaborators. Sample metadata almost always included a de-identified subject ID, COVID-19 status, age in years and sex. Where available, HLA class I and class II types were obtained from metadata supplied by the sample provider rather than from assay-based typing.

The germline ends are 15 bases apart after V is trimmed by 4 bases and J by 4 bases. Reading from cysteine to phenylalanine, the CDR3 counts 15 amino acids. The retained sequence is limited to the CDR3, 45 bases, with the frame set at the first base. CDR1 and CDR2 are drawn from the germline V gene: SGHDT, YYEEEE. TCRbeta CDR3 regions were amplified from genomic DNA by means of the immunoSEQ Assay, a bias-controlled multiplex PCR. The source study handled its data this way. The number of nucleated cells in each sample was estimated by amplification of reference gene primers within the assay. To quantify the absolute abundance of each unique TCRbeta CDR3 rearrangement, sequence reads were collapsed and filtered. For each sample, productive Simpson clonality was calculated by taking the square root of Simpson's diversity index across productive rearrangements. TCRdb carries this immuneACCESS record with in-frame sequences only. Its versions omit some clonotypes, under half of them owing to an unresolved V gene in the studies checked, with the rest unexplained. Clone size and the V and J calls come from that table; the DNA yielded D and trimming. Across this sample there are more than 150,000 clones, with roughly 84% seen only once. Around 9.8% of the sample comes from the top ten.

The collaborating institutions used their own protocols to collect whole blood in K2EDTA tubes. For TCRbeta analysis, collaborators shipped samples as frozen whole blood, isolated PBMCs, or DNA extracted from either of those sample types. General study outcomes and caveats: Clinical and demographic metadata were provided uncurated, with the amount varying by source and participant.

Sequenced sample: peripheral blood. The source is a woman between 50 and 59 years old with acute or convalescent COVID-19. The rearranged chain carries TRBV5-6 and TRBJ1-5; the D gene is perhaps TRBD1, on 6 matching bases. The bases are TGTGCCAGCAGCAGCTCCGGGACACTGAATCAGCCCCAGCATTTT. Its protein reads: CASSSSGTLNQPQHF. Reference TRBV5-6 and TRBJ1-5 proteins supply the regions before and after the CDR3; the full variable domain is: DAGVTQSPTHLIKTRGQQVTLRCSPKSGHDTVSWYQQALGQGPQFIFQYYEEEERQRGNFPDRFSGHQFPNYSSELNVNALLLGDSALYLCASSSSGTLNQPQHFGDGTRLSIL.